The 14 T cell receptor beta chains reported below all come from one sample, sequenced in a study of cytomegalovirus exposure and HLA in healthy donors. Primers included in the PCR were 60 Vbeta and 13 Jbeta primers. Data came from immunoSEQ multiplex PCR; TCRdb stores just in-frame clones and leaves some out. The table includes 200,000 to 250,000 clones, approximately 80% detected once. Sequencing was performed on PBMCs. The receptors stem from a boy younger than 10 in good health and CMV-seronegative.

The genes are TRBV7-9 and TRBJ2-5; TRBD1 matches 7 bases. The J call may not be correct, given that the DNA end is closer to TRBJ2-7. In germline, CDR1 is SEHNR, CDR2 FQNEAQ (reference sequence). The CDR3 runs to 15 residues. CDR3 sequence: CASSPVRTGVGEQYF. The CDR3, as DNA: TGTGCCAGCAGCCCTGTCCGGACAGGCGTCGGCGAGCAGTACTTC.

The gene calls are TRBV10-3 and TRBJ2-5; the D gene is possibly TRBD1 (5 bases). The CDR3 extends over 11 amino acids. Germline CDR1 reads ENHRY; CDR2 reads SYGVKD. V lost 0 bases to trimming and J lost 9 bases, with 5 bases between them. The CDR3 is CAISESGPQYF. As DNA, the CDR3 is TGTGCCATCAGTGAGTCGGGGCCCCAGTACTTC.

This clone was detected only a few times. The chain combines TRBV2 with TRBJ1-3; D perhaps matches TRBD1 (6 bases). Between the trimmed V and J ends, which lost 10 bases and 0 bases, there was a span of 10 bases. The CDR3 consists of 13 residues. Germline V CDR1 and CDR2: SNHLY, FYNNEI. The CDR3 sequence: CANRDFSGNTIYF. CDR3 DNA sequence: TGTGCCAACAGGGACTTCTCTGGAAACACCATATATTTT.

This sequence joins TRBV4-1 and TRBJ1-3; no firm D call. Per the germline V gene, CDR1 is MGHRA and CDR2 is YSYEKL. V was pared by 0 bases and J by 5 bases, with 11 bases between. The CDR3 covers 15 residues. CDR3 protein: CASSQDLEVRNTIYF. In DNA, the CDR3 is TGCGCCAGCAGCCAAGATTTGGAGGTCCGAAACACCATATATTTT.

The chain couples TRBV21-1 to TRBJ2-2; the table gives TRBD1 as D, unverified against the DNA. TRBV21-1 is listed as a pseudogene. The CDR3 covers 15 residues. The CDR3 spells CASSKAGDRAGELFF. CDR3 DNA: TGTGCCAGCAGCAAAGCTGGTGACAGGGCCGGGGAGCTGTTTTTT.

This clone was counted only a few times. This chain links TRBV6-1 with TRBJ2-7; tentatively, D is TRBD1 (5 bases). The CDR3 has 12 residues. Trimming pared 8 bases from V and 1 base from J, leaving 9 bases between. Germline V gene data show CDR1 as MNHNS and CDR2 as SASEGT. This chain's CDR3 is CASLTASYEQYF. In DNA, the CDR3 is TGTGCCAGCCTGACAGCTTCCTACGAGCAGTACTTC.

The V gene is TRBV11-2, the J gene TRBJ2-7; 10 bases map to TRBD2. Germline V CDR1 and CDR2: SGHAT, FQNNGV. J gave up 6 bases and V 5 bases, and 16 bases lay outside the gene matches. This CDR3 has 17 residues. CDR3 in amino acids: CASSHDRTSGDSREQYF. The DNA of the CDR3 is TGTGCCAGCAGCCATGACCGGACTAGCGGAGATTCGCGCGAGCAGTACTTC.

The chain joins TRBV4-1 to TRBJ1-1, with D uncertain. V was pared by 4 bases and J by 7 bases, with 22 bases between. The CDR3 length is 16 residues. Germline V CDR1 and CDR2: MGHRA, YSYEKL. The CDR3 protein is CASSPAPAGLFSEAFF. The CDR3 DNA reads TGCGCCAGCAGCCCCGCCCCGGCAGGCCTTTTCAGTGAAGCTTTCTTT.

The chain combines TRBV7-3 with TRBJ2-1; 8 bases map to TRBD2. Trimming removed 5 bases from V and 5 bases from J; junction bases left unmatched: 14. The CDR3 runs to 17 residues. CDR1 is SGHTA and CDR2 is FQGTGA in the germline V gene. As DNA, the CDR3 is TGTGCCAGCAGCCCTTGGACTAGCCCAAGGAACAACAATGAGCAGTTCTTC. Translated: CASSPWTSPRNNNEQFF.

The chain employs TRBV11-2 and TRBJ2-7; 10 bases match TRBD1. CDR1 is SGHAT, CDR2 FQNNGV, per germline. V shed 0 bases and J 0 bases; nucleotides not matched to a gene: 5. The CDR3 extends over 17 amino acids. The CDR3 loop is CASSLDPGQGPSYEQYF. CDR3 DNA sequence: TGTGCCAGCAGCTTAGATCCGGGACAGGGGCCCTCCTACGAGCAGTACTTC.

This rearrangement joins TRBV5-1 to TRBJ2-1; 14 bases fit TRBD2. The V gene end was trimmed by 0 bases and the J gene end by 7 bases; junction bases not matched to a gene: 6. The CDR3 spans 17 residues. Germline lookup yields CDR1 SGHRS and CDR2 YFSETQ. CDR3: CASSLGLAGGHGNEQFF. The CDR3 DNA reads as TGCGCCAGCAGCTTGGGACTAGCGGGAGGGCATGGGAATGAGCAGTTCTTC.

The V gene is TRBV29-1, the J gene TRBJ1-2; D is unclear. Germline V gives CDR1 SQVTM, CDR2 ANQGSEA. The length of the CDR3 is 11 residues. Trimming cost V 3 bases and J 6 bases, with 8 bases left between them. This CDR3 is CSVESFDGYTF. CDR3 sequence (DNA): TGCAGCGTTGAGAGTTTTGATGGCTACACCTTC.

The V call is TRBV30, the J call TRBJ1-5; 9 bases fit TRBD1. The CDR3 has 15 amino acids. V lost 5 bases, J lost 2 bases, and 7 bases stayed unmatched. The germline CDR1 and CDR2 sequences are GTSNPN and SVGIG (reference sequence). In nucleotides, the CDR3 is TGTGCCTGGGGACAGGGGAGTTGGGGCAATCAGCCCCAGCATTTT. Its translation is CAWGQGSWGNQPQHF.

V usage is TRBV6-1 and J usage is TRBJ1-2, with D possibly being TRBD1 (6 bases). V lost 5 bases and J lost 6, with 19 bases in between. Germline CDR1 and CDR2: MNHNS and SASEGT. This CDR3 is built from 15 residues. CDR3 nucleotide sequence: TGTGCCAGCAGTCAGACCGGGACACCGGTCGATGGCTACACCTTC. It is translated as CASSQTGTPVDGYTF.